The 7 T cell receptor beta chains given below trace back to one sample, sequenced in a study of T cells after yellow fever vaccination. TCRdb re-analysed the 5' RACE reads in MiXCR, keeping a single row per CDR3 protein. The sample yields 350,000 to 450,000 distinct CDR3 sequences, about 6.2% seen once. Here the sequenced sample was PBMCs, taken 5 days after the yellow fever booster vaccination. The receptors here all came from a man between 25 and 39 years old who received the YFV17D yellow fever vaccine.

J is TRBJ2-7 and V is TRBV11-2; D gene uncertain. This CDR3 comprises 18 residues. The V gene lost 5 bases and the J gene lost 5 bases, with 28 bases spanning the gap. Germline lookup yields CDR1 SGHAT and CDR2 FQNNGV. The CDR3 region has the DNA TGTGCCAGCAGCCCAACAAAATCAAAACCATGGAAGGTCGACGAGCAGTACTTC. Its protein is CASSPTKSKPWKVDEQYF.

The chain carries TRBV20-1 and TRBJ1-2; D is possibly TRBD1 (5 bases). This CDR3 has 12 residues. With 3 bases removed from V and 6 bases from J, the gap between germline ends came to 11 bases. CDR1 DFQATT and CDR2 SNEGSKA come from the germline V gene (reference sequence). In DNA, the CDR3 is TGCAGTGCTAGGAAGGGGTTGGATGGCTACACCTTC. Its translation is CSARKGLDGYTF.

The chain links TRBV7-2 to TRBJ2-3; possibly TRBD2 for D (5 bases). There are 16 residues in the CDR3. Trimming pared 5 bases from V and 5 bases from J, leaving 20 bases between. Germline loops: CDR1 SGHTA, CDR2 FQGNSA. CDR3 bases: TGTGCCAGCAGCGAACGCGGGTCGCGGTGGCAAGATACGCAGTATTTT. It yields the protein CASSERGSRWQDTQYF.

This clonotype was counted ten times or more. This chain uses TRBV7-9 with TRBJ2-5, with TRBD1 as a possible D gene (5 bases). Germline CDR1 is SEHNR and CDR2 is FQNEAQ (reference sequence). The CDR3 is 13 amino acids. V gave up 5 bases and J gave up 5 bases, with 12 bases separating them. The CDR3 is CASSTRYRETQYF. CDR3 DNA: TGTGCCAGCAGCACCCGTTACAGGGAGACCCAGTACTTC.

The chain couples TRBV12-3 or TRBV12-4 to TRBJ2-1; no reliable D call. Between the trimmed V and J ends, which lost 6 bases and 7 bases, there was a span of 7 bases. This CDR3 has 11 residues. This CDR3 reads CASRGVNEQFF. The CDR3 DNA reads as TGTGCCAGCAGAGGAGTAAATGAGCAGTTCTTC.

The chain couples TRBV5-4 to TRBJ2-5, with 8 bases that match TRBD1. CDR3 length equals 16 residues. Looked up from germline, CDR1 is SGHNT and CDR2 is YYREEE (reference sequence). V was pared by 0 bases and J by 9 bases, with 13 bases of the junction left unmatched. The CDR3 DNA reads TGTGCCAGCAGCTTGGCCCCGGGACAGGTTGACCGGTCCCAGTACTTC. Its protein product is CASSLAPGQVDRSQYF.

Ten or more counts support this clonotype. CDR3 coding DNA: TGCAGCGTTGTACCGGGATCCTACGAGCAGTACTTC. Encoded protein: CSVVPGSYEQYF. The chain links TRBV29-1 to TRBJ2-7; weak D call: TRBD2 (5 bases). V gave up 4 bases and J gave up 1 base, with 8 bases separating them. This CDR3 is 12 amino acids long. In germline, CDR1 is SQVTM, CDR2 ANQGSEA.